Presented here are 21 T cell receptor beta chains from one specimen sequenced in a study of tumor and adjacent non-tumor tissue in lung cancer. The library came from three nested PCR rounds adapted from ARM-PCR protocols. TCRdb processed the multiplex PCR reads anew with MiXCR; each CDR3 protein has one entry. The sample comprises tens of thousands of distinct CDR3 sequences, about 80% of which are singletons, and over 20% rests with the top ten. RNA was extracted from bulk tissue without any cell sorting. The normal lung tissue was taken more than 3 cm from the tumor edge. Source material: distant non-tumor lung tissue. These receptors came from a woman aged 60-70 years with non-small cell lung cancer.

The chain uses TRBV28 and TRBJ1-5, with TRBD1 as a possible D gene (5 bases). This CDR3 has 15 residues. Per germline, CDR1 MDHEN and CDR2 SYDVKM. CDR3: CVSSLVTATNQPQHF. The CDR3 coding sequence is TGTGTCAGTAGTTTAGTGACAGCCACTAATCAGCCCCAGCATTTT.

This chain connects TRBV12-3 or TRBV12-4 to TRBJ1-6; D is possibly TRBD1 (5 bases). The CDR3 is 15 amino acids. Trimming left V 5 bases short and J 9 bases short, with 17 bases between. The CDR3 reads CASSTAGGGGSPLHF. The CDR3 nucleotides are TGTGCCAGCAGTACCGCCGGGGGAGGTGGTTCACCCCTCCACTTT.

The chain has TRBV4-2 and TRBJ2-7; TRBD1 aligns across 10 bases. This CDR3 is 14 amino acids long. The V gene's germline CDR1 is LGHNA and CDR2 YNFKEQ. With 11 bases clipped from V and 3 bases from J, the junction kept 10 bases outside the gene matches. This chain's CDR3 is CACSPGTGDYEQYF. For the CDR3, the DNA is TGTGCCTGTAGCCCCGGGACAGGGGACTACGAGCAGTACTTC.

A word on this clonotype: It may be a read error: a sequence one base away is much more abundant. The chain joins TRBV5-6 to TRBJ1-5, with 8 bases identical to TRBD1. Per the germline V gene, CDR1 is SGHDT and CDR2 is YYEEEE. This CDR3 spans 19 amino acids. Here the CDR3 reads CASSSRRTGRSLSNQSQHF. The CDR3 bases are TGTGCCAGCAGCTCACGGAGGACAGGGCGTTCCCTTAGCAATCAGTCCCAGCATTTT.

This clonotype was counted between two and nine times. The V call is TRBV11-2, the J call TRBJ2-7; D tentatively fits TRBD1 or TRBD2 (6 bases each). The length of the CDR3 is 16 residues. V was cut by 3 bases and J by 3 bases, with 18 bases left in between. Germline CDR1 reads SGHAT; CDR2 reads FQNNGV. CDR3 in DNA: TGTGCCAGCAGCTTGACTAGAGGGGGAGCCTACTACGAGCAGTACTTC. Its protein product is CASSLTRGGAYYEQYF.

Note on this clonotype: Its ends do not fully match the called genes, so a read error is possible. V gene TRBV6-2 or TRBV6-3 combines with J gene TRBJ2-7; tentative D call: TRBD1 (6 bases). The germline gives CDR1 MNHEY, CDR2 SVGEGT. The CDR3 extends over 16 amino acids. CDR3 residues: CAIRSPDGQGQYEQYF. Here the CDR3 DNA reads TGCGCCATCAGAAGCCCGGATGGGCAGGGACAATACGAGCAGTACTTC.

Concerning this clonotype: Here the CDR3 omits its conserved ending phenylalanine or tryptophan, so a read error is the likely source. The chain links TRBV10-1 to TRBJ2-7; no firm D call. Trimming took 2 bases from V and 9 from J, leaving 14 bases between them. CDR1 WNHNN and CDR2 SYGVQD come from the germline V gene (reference sequence). The CDR3 is 13 amino acids. The CDR3 region is CASSEQRRSGQYL. In nucleotides, the CDR3 is TGCGCCAGCAGTGAGCAGAGACGAAGTGGGCAGTACTTA.

The count of this clonotype is one. At one end the junction does not follow the germline gene, possibly because of a read error. The chain carries TRBV4-1 and TRBJ1-1; unclear D gene. This CDR3 contains 15 residues. Germline V lookup: CDR1 MGHRA, CDR2 YSYEKL. The CDR3 nucleotides read TGCGCCAGCAAATTGAGAGAACTATCTAACACTGAAGCTCTCTTT. Its translation is CASKLRELSNTEALF.

The chain couples TRBV6-2 or TRBV6-3 to TRBJ1-5; D unclear. Germline-derived CDR1 and CDR2 are MNHEY and SVGEGT. V was clipped by 7 bases and J by 7 bases, with 11 bases between them. The CDR3 is 12 residues long. CDR3 bases: TGTGCCAGCAATTGCCTCAAGCAGCCCCAGCATTTT. Protein product: CASNCLKQPQHF.

As regards this clonotype: Without the conserved terminal phenylalanine or tryptophan, this CDR3 likely stems from a read error. The DNA is left out, because the CDR3 cannot be placed on it with certainty; the CDR3 is given as TCRdb lists it. The chain is built from TRBV11-2 and TRBJ2-1; TRBD2, the table's D call, lacks a check against the DNA. Germline loops: CDR1 SGHAT, CDR2 FQNNGV. Inclusive of both ends, the CDR3 amounts to 12 amino acids. CDR3 loop: CASRHGGGEQLI.

V usage is TRBV6-5 and J usage is TRBJ1-2, with TRBD1 as a possible D gene (5 bases). The CDR3 totals 14 residues. Deletions cut 6 bases from V and 6 bases from J, with 17 bases between. CDR1 is MNHEY, CDR2 SVGAGI, per germline. The CDR3 loop is CASSLTTQGDGYTF. The DNA of the CDR3 is TGTGCCAGCAGCCTAACCACCCAGGGAGATGGCTACACCTTC.

The chain carries TRBV12-3 or TRBV12-4 and TRBJ2-1; tentatively, D is TRBD2 (5 bases). The CDR3 has 13 residues. The V end lost 7 bases, the J end lost 4 bases, and 11 bases lay between the germline ends. The CDR3 sequence is CASKEGEYNEQFF. As DNA, the CDR3 is TGTGCCAGCAAAGAGGGAGAGTACAATGAGCAGTTCTTC.

This clonotype was detected once. Because it lacks the conserved phenylalanine or tryptophan at the end, this CDR3 is likely a read error. The chain couples TRBV4-2 to TRBJ2-7, with a tentative D call TRBD1 (6 bases). The CDR3 consists of 12 residues. Germline CDR1 and CDR2: LGHNA and YNFKEQ. The CDR3 loop reads CASSPPGDEQYL. The CDR3, as DNA: TGTGCTAGCAGCCCCCCAGGGGACGAGCAGTACCTC.

Turning to this clonotype: At one end, the junction sequence differs from germline, possibly due to a read error. This sequence joins TRBV14 and TRBJ2-1; TRBD2 is a possible D gene (5 bases). The germline CDR1 and CDR2 sequences are SGHDN and FVKESK. The CDR3 totals 16 residues. DNA of the CDR3: TGTGCCAGCAGCGGGCGGCCGGGATACTCCTACATTGAGCAGTTCTTC. Its protein is CASSGRPGYSYIEQFF.

This clonotype was seen repeatedly, ten times or more. The rearrangement uses TRBV28 and TRBJ1-2; the D is unclear. Trimming removed 5 bases from V and 7 bases from J, with 20 bases in between. Germline-derived CDR1 and CDR2 are MDHEN and SYDVKM. This CDR3 has 15 amino acids. CDR3 bases: TGTGCCAGCAGTACCCTTTGGGTCGTGGTGTCTGGCTACACCTTC. This codes for CASSTLWVVVSGYTF.

This sequence joins TRBV28 and TRBJ2-7, with D perhaps TRBD2 (5 bases). V lost 3 bases and J 10 bases, leaving 22 bases between the germline ends. The CDR3 is 15 residues long. Germline CDR1 reads MDHEN; CDR2 reads SYDVKM. The CDR3 is CASSFGLRHRPEQYF. The CDR3 coding sequence is TGTGCCAGCAGTTTCGGACTCCGACACCGCCCCGAACAGTACTTC. Together with reference TRBV28 and TRBJ2-7, the CDR3 gives the full variable domain: DVKVTQSSRYLVKRTGEKVFLECVQDMDHENMFWYRQDPGLGLRLIYFSYDVKMKEKGDIPEGYSVSREKKERFSLILESASTNQTSMYLCASSFGLRHRPEQYFGPGTRLTVT.

This chain connects TRBV5-4 to TRBJ2-1, with D hard to call. Trimming took off 5 bases at V and 15 bases at J, with 18 bases between the two ends. The CDR3 is 12 amino acids. Germline loops: CDR1 SGHNT, CDR2 YYREEE (reference sequence). CDR3 nucleotides: TGTGCCAGCAGGCTAAACAGTGGGCTGCCGTTCTTC. Translation: CASRLNSGLPFF. The full variable domain, in which reference TRBV5-4 and TRBJ2-1 provide the parts outside the CDR3, is ETGVTQSPTHLIKTRGQQVTLRCSSQSGHNTVSWYQQALGQGPQFIFQYYREEENGRGNFPPRFSGLQFPNYSSELNVNALELDDSALYLCASRLNSGLPFFGPGTRLTVL.

Relative to its sample, this clonotype is medium-sized (0.01 to 0.1%). The gene calls are TRBV4-2 and TRBJ2-1; 8 nucleotides match TRBD2. The germline V gene has CDR1 LGHNA and CDR2 YNFKEQ. The CDR3 runs 16 residues. The ends lost 4 bases at V and 4 bases at J; junction bases unmatched: 9. The CDR3 is CASSPIQRGSYNEQFF. The CDR3 DNA is TGTGCCAGCAGCCCAATTCAGCGGGGGTCATACAATGAGCAGTTCTTC.

This clonotype has only one observation. One end of the junction does not line up with germline, which may come from a read error. The chain carries TRBV12-3 or TRBV12-4 and TRBJ2-3; 10 bases are a match to TRBD1. CDR3 size: 16 residues. For the CDR3, the DNA is TGTGCCAGCAGTTCAACCGGGACAGGGGCGAGAGAAACGCATTATTTT. Translation: CASSSTGTGARETHYF.

As concerns this clonotype: Since no conserved phenylalanine or tryptophan closes the CDR3, a read error is the likely cause. It is unclear where the CDR3 begins or ends on the DNA, so no DNA is shown, and the CDR3 is as TCRdb lists it. The rearrangement links TRBV6-2 or TRBV6-3 to TRBJ1-2; the table assigns TRBD1, which was not confirmed against the DNA. CDR1 MNHEY and CDR2 SVGEGT come from the germline V gene. The CDR3 totals 18 residues, both ends included. CDR3 residues: CASSYHTSRDGSSYGYTL.

The table lists this clonotype with a few counts. A read error may be the cause here, since a much bigger clone is one base away. The rearrangement links TRBV5-1 to TRBJ2-5, with D tentatively TRBD1 or TRBD2 (5 bases each). The CDR3 loop spans 16 amino acids. CDR1 and CDR2 (germline): SGHRS, YFSETQ. CDR3 DNA: TGCGCCCGCAGCTTGCCCCGTCAAAAGTGGGACGAGACCCAGTACTTC. It codes for CARSLPRQKWDETQYF.